Below, one T cell receptor beta chain is given with its context. The data are from a study of blood T cell repertoires in COVID-19. Study-wide context: Specimens from acute and convalescent COVID-19 originated in the United States, Italy and Spain. Nucleic acid was either cDNA or gDNA, and it came from T cells, B-cell-depleted T cells, or PBMCs.

In the source study's methods: By means of reference gene primer amplification, nucleated cell counts were estimated. Assay used: immunoSEQ multiplex PCR; TCRdb lists only in-frame clones, some missing. V, J and clone size are taken as reported in that table, and D and trimming were inferred from the DNA itself. The data show some 130,000 clones, 87% seen once. This TCR came from a man between 50 and 59 years old with active COVID-19. The sample taken for sequencing was peripheral blood.

CDR3 loop: CAWQQGTNQPQHF. As DNA, the CDR3 is TGTGCCTGGCAACAGGGTACGAATCAGCCCCAGCATTTT. The chain couples TRBV30 to TRBJ1-5; a weak D match, TRBD1 (6 bases). Germline CDR1 and CDR2: GTSNPN and SVGIG (reference sequence). Trimming pared 5 bases from V and 4 bases from J, leaving 12 bases between. The CDR3 is 13 amino acids.